These 32 T cell receptor beta chains were sequenced from one sample in a study of cytotoxic CD8 clonotypes in ibrutinib-treated CLL. Repertoires were generated with immunoSEQ multiplex PCR, while TCRdb's copy carries only in-frame clones and drops some. The sample yields about 85,000 clones, more than 75% seen once. The source material was PBMCs, sampled after 12 months of ibrutinib treatment. The receptors stem from a human donor with chronic lymphocytic leukemia.

The chain is built from TRBV6-5 and TRBJ1-2, with 8 bases fitting TRBD1. The CDR3 extends over 15 amino acids. V lost 2 bases, J lost 4 bases, and 6 bases stayed unmatched. Germline loops: CDR1 MNHEY, CDR2 SVGAGI. The DNA for the CDR3 is TGTGCCAGCAGTTACCGAGGACAGGGAGGCTATGGCTACACCTTC. Translation: CASSYRGQGGYGYTF.

The rearrangement links TRBV28 to TRBJ2-1, with D tentatively TRBD1 (5 bases). Germline V CDR1 and CDR2: MDHEN, SYDVKM. The CDR3 is made up of 15 amino acids. V dropped 3 bases and J dropped 4 bases, with 13 bases sitting between them. In nucleotides, the CDR3 is TGTGCCAGCAGTTTGGGTGACAGTAGGTACAATGAGCAGTTCTTC. Encoded protein: CASSLGDSRYNEQFF.

The V gene is TRBV11-2, the J gene TRBJ2-3, with 7 bases matching TRBD2. Germline V lookup: CDR1 SGHAT, CDR2 FQNNGV. With V trimmed by 4 bases and J by 6 bases, 10 bases remained unmatched. This CDR3 contains 15 residues. The chain's CDR3 is CASSSRGSGPDTQYF. DNA for the CDR3: TGTGCCAGCAGCTCCCGGGGTAGCGGGCCGGATACGCAGTATTTT.

The rearrangement links TRBV27 to TRBJ1-1; 10 bases are a match to TRBD1. Germline CDR1 reads MNHEY; CDR2 reads SMNVEV (reference sequence). This CDR3 comprises 15 residues. The junction had 7 bases not matched to a gene; V was cut back by 6 bases and J by 3 bases. CDR3 bases: TGTGCCAGCAGGGACAGGGGGAACCCGGACACTGAAGCTTTCTTT. As protein: CASRDRGNPDTEAFF.

This clone was observed a handful of times. The chain couples TRBV7-2 to TRBJ1-5; perhaps TRBD1 as D (5 bases). This CDR3 is 14 amino acids long. V was clipped by 7 bases and J by 3 bases, with 13 bases between them. Germline V lookup: CDR1 SGHTA, CDR2 FQGNSA. The CDR3 DNA sequence: TGTGCCAGCACCACCGGGACCGCCAATCAGCCCCAGCATTTT. Its translation is CASTTGTANQPQHF.

The rearrangement joins TRBV4-1 to TRBJ2-1, with D possibly matching TRBD1 (6 bases). Per germline, CDR1 MGHRA and CDR2 YSYEKL. The CDR3 has 14 residues. Trimming pared 2 bases from V and 4 bases from J, leaving 9 bases between. Here the CDR3 DNA reads TGCGCCAGCAGCCAAAATACAGGGTACAATGAGCAGTTCTTC. Residues: CASSQNTGYNEQFF.

The V call is TRBV9, the J call TRBJ2-5; no firm D call. This CDR3 is 14 amino acids long. V lost 4 bases and J 5 bases, leaving 15 bases between the germline ends. Per the germline V gene, CDR1 is SGDLS and CDR2 is YYNGEE. CDR3 in DNA: TGTGCCAGCAGCCCGCCCGGACGTAGGGAGACCCAGTACTTC. Translating gives CASSPPGRRETQYF.

V is TRBV5-1 and J is TRBJ2-3; D is possibly TRBD1 (6 bases). This CDR3 has 15 residues. Between the trimmed V and J ends, which lost 7 bases and 5 bases, there was a span of 20 bases. Germline-derived CDR1 and CDR2 are SGHRS and YFSETQ. The CDR3 loop reads CASRIGGWGQDTQYF. The DNA of the CDR3 is TGCGCCAGCCGCATTGGGGGTTGGGGGCAAGATACGCAGTATTTT.

This clone appeared a single time. The chain carries TRBV21-1 and TRBJ2-3; the tabulated D call, TRBD1, remains unverified against the DNA. TRBV21-1 is a pseudogene. The CDR3 is 16 amino acids. The CDR3 loop reads CASSKVRGCVADTQYF. The CDR3, as DNA: TGTGCCAGCAGCAAAGTAAGGGGATGCGTGGCAGATACGCAGTATTTT.

This chain joins TRBV28 and TRBJ1-4; D might be TRBD1 (6 bases). Per the germline V gene, CDR1 is MDHEN and CDR2 is SYDVKM. V gave up 0 bases and J gave up 7 bases, with 15 bases separating them. The CDR3 spans 16 residues. In DNA form, the CDR3 reads TGTGCCAGCAGTTTATGGACGGGGGCATCGGGTGAAAAACTGTTTTTT. It specifies CASSLWTGASGEKLFF.

The chain combines TRBV7-2 with TRBJ2-7; TRBD2 might be the D (6 bases). Per germline, CDR1 SGHTA and CDR2 FQGNSA. The CDR3 sequence is 12 residues long. V was pared by 5 bases and J by 11 bases, with 16 bases between. Written as DNA, the CDR3 is TGTGCCAGCAGCAGCCCCGGGGGTCCCAAGTACTTC. Protein product: CASSSPGGPKYF.

This clone was picked up a small number of times. The chain uses TRBV5-1 and TRBJ1-6; 7 bases fit TRBD1. J lost 6 bases, V lost 1 base, and 1 base had no gene match. There are 14 residues in the CDR3. Germline values: CDR1 SGHRS, CDR2 YFSETQ. CDR3 coding DNA: TGCGCCAGCAGCTTGCAGGGGGGTAATTCACCCCTCCACTTT. The encoded protein is CASSLQGGNSPLHF.

This chain uses TRBV6-4 with TRBJ2-3; TRBD1 might be the D (5 bases). This CDR3 has 15 residues. Per the germline V gene, CDR1 is MRHNA and CDR2 is SNTAGT. Trimming removed 3 bases from V and 5 bases from J, with 15 bases in between. CDR3 in DNA: TGTGCCAGCAGTGAGGGTAAGGGGAATAGAGATACGCAGTATTTT. Its translation: CASSEGKGNRDTQYF.

The chain joins TRBV10-3 to TRBJ2-3; perhaps TRBD2 as D (6 bases). There are 16 residues in the CDR3. The V end was cut by 0 bases, the J end by 4 bases, with 14 bases between. The germline CDR1 and CDR2 sequences are ENHRY and SYGVKD. CDR3 in DNA: TGTGCCATCAGTGAGTCGGGGGGTCTTGGGCCAGATACGCAGTATTTT. It translates to CAISESGGLGPDTQYF.

This sequence joins TRBV4-3 and TRBJ2-3, with 8 bases fitting TRBD2. The CDR3 consists of 16 residues. Trimming removed 1 base from V and 1 base from J; junction bases left unmatched: 4. Germline CDR1 is LGHNA and CDR2 is YSLEER. The CDR3 DNA reads as TGCGCCAGCAGCCAAGTAGCGGGATCGGGCACAGATACGCAGTATTTT. This encodes CASSQVAGSGTDTQYF.

The rearrangement joins TRBV6-1 to TRBJ1-3, with 9 bases matching TRBD1. The CDR3 loop spans 15 amino acids. Germline loops: CDR1 MNHNS, CDR2 SASEGT. J lost 2 bases, V lost 6 bases, and 5 bases had no gene match. CDR3 loop: CASREGQGTGNTIYF. Here the CDR3 DNA reads TGTGCCAGCAGGGAGGGACAGGGCACTGGAAACACCATATATTTT.

The chain combines TRBV29-1 with TRBJ1-1; D uncertain. Trimming shortened V by 5 bases and J by 7 bases, and 8 bases separated the two germline ends. The CDR3 is made up of 10 amino acids. CDR1 is SQVTM and CDR2 is ANQGSEA in the germline V gene. CDR3 DNA: TGCAGCGTTTTCCAGTATGAAGCTTTCTTT. Its translation is CSVFQYEAFF.

The chain recombines TRBV18 with TRBJ1-1; D gene ambiguous. CDR1 and CDR2 (germline): KGHSH, LQKENI. V shed 3 bases and J shed 6 bases, with 5 bases lying between them. The CDR3 contains 11 residues. The CDR3 nucleotides are TGTGCCAGCTCACCGGAATCTGAAGCTTTCTTT. This translates into CASSPESEAFF.

The chain carries TRBV28 and TRBJ2-1; 13 positions agree with TRBD2. The V and J ends lost 7 bases and 10 bases, in that order; junction bases with no gene match: 7. This CDR3 contains 14 residues. CDR1 and CDR2 (germline): MDHEN, SYDVKM. The CDR3 bases are TGTGCCAGCACTTCACCGGGACTAGCGGGAGAGCAGTTCTTC. As protein: CASTSPGLAGEQFF.

V and J are TRBV4-2 and TRBJ1-1; 10 bases map to TRBD1. The J segment lost 12 bases and the V segment lost 1 base, leaving 8 bases of the junction unmatched. Germline values: CDR1 LGHNA, CDR2 YNFKEQ. The CDR3 consists of 14 residues. DNA for the CDR3: TGTGCCAGCAGCCAAGGGGGACAGGGGCGAGGAACTTTCTTT. This translates into CASSQGGQGRGTFF.

This sequence joins TRBV5-1 and TRBJ1-3; D possibly corresponds to TRBD1 (6 bases). CDR1 and CDR2 (germline): SGHRS, YFSETQ. This CDR3 comprises 15 residues. V shed 0 bases and J shed 4 bases, with 11 bases lying between them. The CDR3 DNA follows: TGCGCCAGCAGCTTGGAAACAGGGTTGGGAAACACCATATATTTT. It translates to CASSLETGLGNTIYF.

Ten or more counts support this clone. CDR3 sequence: CASSLAQGPQHF. The CDR3 DNA is TGTGCCAGCAGCTTAGCCCAGGGGCCCCAGCATTTT. The chain links TRBV7-2 to TRBJ1-5; tentatively, D is TRBD1 (5 bases). Per the germline V gene, CDR1 is SGHTA and CDR2 is FQGNSA. With 0 bases removed from V and 9 bases from J, the gap between germline ends came to 6 bases. There are 12 residues in the CDR3.

The chain has TRBV19 and TRBJ1-5, with 9 bases lining up with TRBD1. The CDR3 covers 16 residues. Germline assignment: CDR1 LNHDA and CDR2 SQIVND (reference sequence). The V gene end was trimmed by 5 bases and the J gene end by 2 bases; junction bases not matched to a gene: 7. The CDR3 loop reads CASSADRGTGNQPQHF. The CDR3 nucleotides are TGTGCCAGTAGTGCCGACAGGGGGACGGGCAATCAGCCCCAGCATTTT.

The V and J genes are TRBV4-3 and TRBJ2-7, with 12 bases matching TRBD1. The germline gives CDR1 LGHNA, CDR2 YSLEER. Germline trimming cut 1 base from V and 4 bases from J; bases unmatched to any gene: 5. This CDR3 spans 16 amino acids. DNA of the CDR3: TGCGCCAGCAGCCAAGCGTGGGGACAGGGGGCGTACGAGCAGTACTTC. Translating it yields CASSQAWGQGAYEQYF.

The V gene is TRBV2, the J gene TRBJ2-1; no firm D call. Germline lookup yields CDR1 SNHLY and CDR2 FYNNEI. This CDR3 has 14 amino acids. V dropped 7 bases and J dropped 12 bases, with 22 bases sitting between them. This CDR3 is CASTDRAVATGQFF. The CDR3 DNA reads TGTGCCAGCACCGACCGAGCCGTCGCCACGGGGCAGTTCTTC. The complete variable domain, with remaining parts taken from reference TRBV2 and TRBJ2-1, reads EPEVTQTPSHQVTQMGQEVILRCVPISNHLYFYWYRQILGQKVEFLVSFYNNEISEKSEIFDDQFSVERPDGSNFTLKIRSTKLEDSAMYFCASTDRAVATGQFFGPGTRLTVL.

The rearrangement uses TRBV13 and TRBJ2-1; 7 nucleotides align to TRBD2. The CDR3 sequence is 14 residues long. With V trimmed by 8 bases and J by 3 bases, 7 bases remained unmatched. Germline CDR1 PRHDT, CDR2 FYEKMQ (reference sequence). CDR3 nucleotides: TGTGCCAGCGGTGTTGCGGGGGACTACAATGAGCAGTTCTTC. It specifies CASGVAGDYNEQFF.

V usage is TRBV6-5 and J usage is TRBJ2-7; 9 positions agree with TRBD1. Germline CDR1 reads MNHEY; CDR2 reads SVGAGI. V shed 2 bases and J 4 bases; nucleotides not matched to a gene: 6. The CDR3 is made up of 15 amino acids. CDR3 sequence (DNA): TGTGCCAGCAGTTACCGGGGACAGGGTGGGTACGAGCAGTACTTC. It translates to CASSYRGQGGYEQYF.

V and J are TRBV7-2 and TRBJ1-2; 7 bases fit TRBD1. J lost 6 bases, V lost 4 bases, and 5 bases had no gene match. Germline V gene lookup returns CDR1 SGHTA and CDR2 FQGNSA. The CDR3 length is 13 residues. The CDR3 spells CASSYGQEDGYTF. The CDR3 nucleotides read TGTGCCAGCAGCTACGGACAGGAAGATGGCTACACCTTC.

In this sample, this clone turned up once. The gene calls are TRBV28 and TRBJ1-2; D is ambiguous. Trimming took off 10 bases at V and 4 bases at J, with 10 bases between the two ends. The germline gives CDR1 MDHEN, CDR2 SYDVKM. CDR3 size: 11 residues. In DNA form, the CDR3 reads TGTGCCACCTACCAAGGCTATGGCTACACCTTC. Its translation: CATYQGYGYTF.

The genes are TRBV6-5 and TRBJ2-6; possibly TRBD2 for D (5 bases). This CDR3 is built from 16 residues. V lost 2 bases to trimming and J lost 0 bases, with 8 bases between them. Germline V CDR1 and CDR2: MNHEY, SVGAGI. The DNA of the CDR3 is TGTGCCAGCAGTTACCGGAGGAGCTCTGGGGCCAACGTCCTGACTTTC. Translated: CASSYRRSSGANVLTF.

This chain joins TRBV7-8 and TRBJ2-7, with D unresolved. The V end lost 5 bases, the J end lost 6 bases, and 17 bases lay between the germline ends. The CDR3 contains 14 residues. Germline V CDR1 and CDR2: SGHVS, FQNEAQ. The CDR3 DNA sequence: TGTGCCAGCAGCCGGATATCTGGGGTTGGCGAGCAGTACTTC. Translated: CASSRISGVGEQYF.

V gene TRBV28 combines with J gene TRBJ2-7; D remains ambiguous. V was cut by 4 bases and J by 12 bases, with 13 bases left in between. The CDR3 runs to 11 residues. Germline CDR1 reads MDHEN; CDR2 reads SYDVKM. This CDR3 reads CASSSPPAGYF. CDR3 DNA: TGTGCCAGCAGTTCCCCCCCGGCTGGGTACTTC.